This T cell receptor (beta chain) is drawn from a study of blood T cell repertoires in COVID-19. Patients at the Seattle site were enrolled during active infection and followed longitudinally. Clones were sequenced by immunoSEQ multiplex PCR, and TCRdb holds only the in-frame ones, with some missing. The sample lists approximately 160,000 clones, roughly 93% occurring once. V was pared by 9 bases and J by 1 base, with 16 bases between. Per germline, CDR1 ENHRY and CDR2 SYGVKD. This CDR3 spans 15 amino acids. Material: peripheral blood. V usage is TRBV10-3 and J usage is TRBJ1-3, with a possible D match to TRBD1 (5 bases). This sequence was found in a woman aged 55-69 years with COVID-19, enrolled during active disease. CDR3 coding DNA: TGTGCCATGACGTCGGGGGACGGGTCTGGAAACACCATATATTTT. It specifies CAMTSGDGSGNTIYF.